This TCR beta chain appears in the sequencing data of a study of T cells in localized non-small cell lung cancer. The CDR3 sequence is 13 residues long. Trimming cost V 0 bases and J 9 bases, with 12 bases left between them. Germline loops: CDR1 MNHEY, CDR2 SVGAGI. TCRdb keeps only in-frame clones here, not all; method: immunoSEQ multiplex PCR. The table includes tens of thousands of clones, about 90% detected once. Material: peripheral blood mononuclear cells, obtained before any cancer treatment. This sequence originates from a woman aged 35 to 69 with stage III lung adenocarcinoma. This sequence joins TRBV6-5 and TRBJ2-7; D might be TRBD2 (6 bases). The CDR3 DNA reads TGTGCCAGCAGTTACTCCGGGTGGGAGGCGCAGTACTTC. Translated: CASSYSGWEAQYF.